The 26 T cell receptor beta chains below were found in one sample sequenced in a study of blood T cell repertoires in COVID-19. Sequencing was performed with immunoSEQ multiplex PCR; in TCRdb, only in-frame clones are kept and a portion is missing. Among about 220,000 clones listed, 84% were seen once. The source material was PBMCs or T cells enriched from blood (not recorded which). Every receptor here comes from a woman aged 40 to 50 who had recovered from COVID-19.

This clone was seen only once. The J gene is TRBJ1-2, the V gene TRBV5-1, with TRBD1 matching 12 bases. Looked up from germline, CDR1 is SGHRS and CDR2 is YFSETQ. The CDR3 loop spans 15 amino acids. V shed 4 bases, J shed 4 bases, and the junction held 5 bases outside the gene matches. CDR3 loop: CASSQGQGAAYGYTF. CDR3 in DNA: TGCGCCAGCAGCCAGGGACAGGGGGCAGCCTATGGCTACACCTTC.

V is TRBV12-5 and J is TRBJ2-1, with TRBD2 matching over 13 bases. V lost 5 bases and J lost 3; bases outside the gene matches: 4. The CDR3 covers 16 residues. Germline V gene data show CDR1 as LGHNT and CDR2 as FRNRAP. CDR3 residues: CASGPGTSGDYNEQFF. CDR3 in DNA: TGTGCTAGTGGTCCCGGGACTAGCGGGGACTACAATGAGCAGTTCTTC.

The genes are TRBV28 and TRBJ2-1, with D possibly being TRBD2 (5 bases). The CDR3 contains 12 residues. Germline loops: CDR1 MDHEN, CDR2 SYDVKM. Trimming shortened V by 3 bases and J by 15 bases, and 15 bases separated the two germline ends. The CDR3 reads CASSLRSTRPFF. Here the CDR3 DNA reads TGTGCCAGCAGTTTGCGGTCCACTAGACCGTTCTTC.

V gene TRBV7-3 combines with J gene TRBJ2-1; 12 bases match TRBD2. Germline assignment: CDR1 SGHTA and CDR2 FQGTGA. This CDR3 spans 16 amino acids. The V and J ends lost 5 bases and 8 bases, in that order; junction bases with no gene match: 10. DNA of the CDR3: TGTGCCAGCAGCCCAACGCTAGCGGGAGGGCCCTATGAGCAGTTCTTC. Translated, it gives CASSPTLAGGPYEQFF.

The V and J genes are TRBV5-1 and TRBJ2-3; the D is unclear. Trimming took 4 bases from V and 0 from J, leaving 12 bases between them. Germline loops: CDR1 SGHRS, CDR2 YFSETQ. There are 15 residues in the CDR3. The CDR3 coding sequence is TGCGCCAGCAGCCAACCAACAGCAAGCACAGATACGCAGTATTTT. It specifies CASSQPTASTDTQYF.

J is TRBJ2-7 and V is TRBV30; TRBD1 matches at 8 bases. In germline, CDR1 is GTSNPN, CDR2 SVGIG (reference sequence). The CDR3 has 14 amino acids. With V trimmed by 1 base and J by 5 bases, 7 bases remained unmatched. CDR3: CAWSAGRGLNEQYF. The CDR3 DNA is TGTGCCTGGAGTGCGGGCAGGGGGCTCAACGAGCAGTACTTC.

This chain connects TRBV28 to TRBJ2-4; tentatively, D is TRBD1 (5 bases). The CDR3 covers 16 residues. Between the trimmed V and J ends, which lost 6 bases and 0 bases, there was a span of 15 bases. Germline CDR1 and CDR2: MDHEN and SYDVKM. In DNA form, the CDR3 reads TGTGCCAGCAGCACTGACAGAAACCTAGCCAAAAACATTCAGTACTTC. Translation gives CASSTDRNLAKNIQYF.

The CDR3 loop is CASSLTGTSSNEQFF. CDR3 nucleotide sequence: TGTGCCAGCAGCTTGACCGGGACTAGCTCGAATGAGCAGTTCTTC. The chain has TRBV7-2 and TRBJ2-1; TRBD2 matches 9 bases. Germline V gene data show CDR1 as SGHTA and CDR2 as FQGNSA. The CDR3 is 15 amino acids. J gave up 7 bases and V 3 bases, and 7 bases lay outside the gene matches.

This clone was detected only once. The J gene is TRBJ2-5, the V gene TRBV12-3 or TRBV12-4, with D maybe TRBD1 (7 bases). The CDR3 is made up of 13 amino acids. V was pared by 6 bases and J by 5 bases, with 13 bases between. The CDR3 is CASSPQGRETQYF. As DNA, the CDR3 is TGTGCCAGCAGCCCACAGGGGAGGGAGACCCAGTACTTC.

This chain uses TRBV5-1 with TRBJ2-1; 11 bases are a match to TRBD2. Germline V CDR1 and CDR2: SGHRS, YFSETQ. The CDR3 contains 15 residues. The trim removed 4 bases at V and 5 bases at J, leaving 5 bases unmatched. CDR3 nucleotide sequence: TGCGCCAGCAGCAATCTAGCGGGAGGAAACAATGAGCAGTTCTTC. Translation: CASSNLAGGNNEQFF.

This chain connects TRBV29-1 to TRBJ2-1; 11 bases align to TRBD2. CDR1 and CDR2 (germline): SQVTM, ANQGSEA. The CDR3 runs to 12 residues. The J segment lost 9 bases and the V segment lost 5 bases, leaving 3 bases of the junction unmatched. The DNA for the CDR3 is TGCAGCGTTACTAGCGGGAGCCTTGAGCAGTTCTTC. Translated: CSVTSGSLEQFF.

This clone was picked up one time. The chain joins TRBV7-2 to TRBJ2-2; 9 bases map to TRBD1. This CDR3 is 18 amino acids long. The V gene's germline CDR1 is SGHTA and CDR2 FQGNSA. V was pared by 1 base and J by 1 base, with 7 bases of the junction left unmatched. This CDR3 is CASSLGLTGQGNTGELFF. The CDR3 DNA sequence: TGTGCCAGCAGCTTAGGGTTGACGGGACAGGGGAACACCGGGGAGCTGTTTTTT.

CDR3 sequence reads: CASSLDRTGPTGELFF. The CDR3 nucleotides read TGCGCCAGCAGCTTGGACAGGACAGGGCCCACCGGGGAGCTGTTTTTT. The V and J genes are TRBV5-1 and TRBJ2-2, with 8 bases aligning to TRBD1. The germline V gene has CDR1 SGHRS and CDR2 YFSETQ. The CDR3 sequence is 16 residues long. Trimming cost V 0 bases and J 4 bases; bases outside gene matches: 5. Supplemented by reference TRBV5-1 and TRBJ2-2, the full variable domain reads KAGVTQTPRYLIKTRGQQVTLSCSPISGHRSVSWYQQTPGQGLQFLFEYFSETQRNKGNFPGRFSGRQFSNSRSEMNVSTLELGDSALYLCASSLDRTGPTGELFFGEGSRLTVL.

This chain joins TRBV7-2 and TRBJ2-7; the D gene is possibly TRBD1 (6 bases). CDR3 length equals 14 residues. Deletions cut 1 base from V and 2 bases from J, with 9 bases between. The germline CDR1 and CDR2 sequences are SGHTA and FQGNSA. CDR3 DNA sequence: TGTGCCAGCAGCTTAGGCAGGGGCCCCTACGAGCAGTACTTC. Its protein is CASSLGRGPYEQYF.

The chain uses TRBV5-4 and TRBJ1-2; D gene ambiguous. The CDR3 has 13 residues. The germline V gene encodes CDR1 SGHNT and CDR2 YYREEE (reference sequence). The V gene lost 3 bases and the J gene lost 0 bases, with 6 bases spanning the gap. CDR3 amino acids: CASSSGANYGYTF. CDR3 nucleotides: TGTGCCAGCAGCTCGGGAGCTAACTATGGCTACACCTTC.

The V gene is TRBV27, the J gene TRBJ1-2, with TRBD1 matching 9 bases. The CDR3 totals 13 residues. Germline values: CDR1 MNHEY, CDR2 SMNVEV (reference sequence). V shed 11 bases and J 7 bases; nucleotides not matched to a gene: 11. The CDR3 loop reads CASAWDRVSGYTF. CDR3 DNA sequence: TGTGCCTCGGCGTGGGACAGGGTGAGTGGCTACACCTTC.

The chain couples TRBV27 to TRBJ1-4; D is uncertain. The germline V gene encodes CDR1 MNHEY and CDR2 SMNVEV (reference sequence). V was pared by 5 bases and J by 5 bases, with 12 bases between. The CDR3 is 14 amino acids. The CDR3 nucleotides read TGTGCCAGCAGTCCTATCGGGAGGAATGAAAAACTGTTTTTT. Translating gives CASSPIGRNEKLFF.

There are a few counts of this clone. The genes are TRBV6-5 and TRBJ2-1; D is uncertain. The germline V and J ends were trimmed by 8 bases and 5 bases, with 16 bases remaining between them. CDR3 length equals 14 residues. Germline V gene data show CDR1 as MNHEY and CDR2 as SVGAGI. The CDR3 sequence: CASDRSTTNNEQFF. CDR3 DNA sequence: TGTGCCAGCGATAGATCTACGACAAACAATGAGCAGTTCTTC.

The chain joins TRBV29-1 to TRBJ2-5, with a weak D call TRBD2 (5 bases). V lost 2 bases to trimming and J lost 2 bases, with 6 bases between them. This CDR3 is 12 amino acids long. Germline V gives CDR1 SQVTM, CDR2 ANQGSEA. The CDR3 DNA sequence: TGCAGCGTTGAACCGGGACAAGAGACCCAGTACTTC. This sequence encodes CSVEPGQETQYF.

The chain couples TRBV6-1 to TRBJ1-2; D unclear. The ends were cut back, 1 base at V and 1 base at J, with 10 bases in the middle. The CDR3 loop spans 15 amino acids. Germline V gives CDR1 MNHNS, CDR2 SASEGT. The CDR3 loop reads CASSEELGDNYGYTF. CDR3 sequence (DNA): TGTGCCAGCAGTGAAGAGTTAGGAGATAACTATGGCTACACCTTC.

The J gene is TRBJ2-5, the V gene TRBV7-2, with 7 bases fitting TRBD1. The CDR3 runs 15 residues. The V and J ends lost 4 bases and 5 bases, in that order; junction bases with no gene match: 10. In germline, CDR1 is SGHTA, CDR2 FQGNSA. The CDR3 sequence: CASSSRQGWGETQYF. The CDR3 nucleotides are TGTGCCAGCAGCTCCCGACAGGGTTGGGGCGAGACCCAGTACTTC. The complete variable domain, with remaining parts taken from reference TRBV7-2 and TRBJ2-5, reads GAGVSQSPSNKVTEKGKDVELRCDPISGHTALYWYRQSLGQGLEFLIYFQGNSAPDKSGLPSDRFSAERTGGSVSTLTIQRTQQEDSAVYLCASSSRQGWGETQYFGPGTRLLVL.

The chain uses TRBV6-5 and TRBJ1-1; 7 bases align to TRBD1. Trimming removed 8 bases from V and 5 bases from J; junction bases left unmatched: 11. Germline CDR1 and CDR2: MNHEY and SVGAGI. This CDR3 is built from 14 residues. The CDR3 protein is CASRRGGDWTEAFF. The CDR3 DNA follows: TGTGCCAGCCGGCGAGGGGGCGATTGGACTGAAGCTTTCTTT.

This clone occurred once. This chain links TRBV19 with TRBJ1-2, with D unclear. V was pared by 0 bases and J by 5 bases, with 10 bases between. CDR1 and CDR2 from the germline V gene are LNHDA and SQIVND (reference sequence). The CDR3 consists of 14 residues. CDR3 residues: CASSIDKAAYGYTF. The CDR3 DNA follows: TGTGCCAGTAGTATAGATAAGGCGGCTTATGGCTACACCTTC.

This chain links TRBV27 with TRBJ2-2, with TRBD2 matching 10 bases. The CDR3 runs 15 residues. The V gene's germline CDR1 is MNHEY and CDR2 SMNVEV (reference sequence). With 6 bases clipped from V and 7 bases from J, the junction kept 8 bases outside the gene matches. This chain's CDR3 is CASRPGTSAIGELFF. CDR3 sequence (DNA): TGTGCCAGCAGACCCGGGACTAGCGCTATCGGGGAGCTGTTTTTT.

CDR3 sequence reads: CAISGDRVSQPQHF. CDR3 coding DNA: TGTGCCATCAGTGGGGACAGGGTGAGTCAGCCCCAGCATTTT. The chain employs TRBV10-3 and TRBJ1-5; TRBD1 matches at 9 bases. The CDR3 loop spans 14 amino acids. Germline CDR1 ENHRY, CDR2 SYGVKD. V lost 4 bases and J lost 6; bases outside the gene matches: 4.

V and J are TRBV19 and TRBJ1-1; 8 bases are a match to TRBD1. The CDR3 length is 16 residues. Per the germline V gene, CDR1 is LNHDA and CDR2 is SQIVND (reference sequence). Trimming at V came to 3 bases and at J to 5 bases, leaving 11 bases not matched to a gene. The CDR3 DNA follows: TGTGCCAGTAGTATTATCCCAGGGGGCGCGAGGACTGAAGCTTTCTTT. This codes for CASSIIPGGARTEAFF.